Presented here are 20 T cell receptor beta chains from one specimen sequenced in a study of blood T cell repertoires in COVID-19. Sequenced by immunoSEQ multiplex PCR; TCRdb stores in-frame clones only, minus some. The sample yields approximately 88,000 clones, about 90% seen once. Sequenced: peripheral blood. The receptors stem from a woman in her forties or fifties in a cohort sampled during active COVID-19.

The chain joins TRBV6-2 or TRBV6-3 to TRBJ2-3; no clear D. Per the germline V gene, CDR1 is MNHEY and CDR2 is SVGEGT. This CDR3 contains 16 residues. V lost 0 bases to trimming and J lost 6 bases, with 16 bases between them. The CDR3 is CASSYSMARRPDTQYF. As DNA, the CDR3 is TGTGCCAGCAGTTACTCGATGGCCCGGCGGCCCGATACGCAGTATTTT.

The CDR3 here is CASSLTPQGPQGEQYF. Written as DNA, the CDR3 is TGTGCCAGCAGCTTGACCCCACAGGGGCCTCAGGGCGAGCAGTACTTC. The V gene is TRBV7-2, the J gene TRBJ2-7, with 7 positions matching TRBD1. CDR1 and CDR2 from the germline V gene are SGHTA and FQGNSA. The CDR3 extends over 16 amino acids. The trim removed 3 bases at V and 6 bases at J, leaving 14 bases unmatched.

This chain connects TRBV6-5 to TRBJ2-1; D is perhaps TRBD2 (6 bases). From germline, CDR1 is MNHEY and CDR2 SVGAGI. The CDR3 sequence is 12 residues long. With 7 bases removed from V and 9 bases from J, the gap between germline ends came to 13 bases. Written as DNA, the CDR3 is TGTGCCAGCATACGGAAGGGAGGTGAGCAGTTCTTC. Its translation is CASIRKGGEQFF.

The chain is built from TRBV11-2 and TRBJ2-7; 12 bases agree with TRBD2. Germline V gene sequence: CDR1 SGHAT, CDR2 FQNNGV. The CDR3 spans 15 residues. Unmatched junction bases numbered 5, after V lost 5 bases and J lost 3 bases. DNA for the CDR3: TGTGCCAGCAGCCCGACTAGCGGGAGTGTCTACGAGCAGTACTTC. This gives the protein CASSPTSGSVYEQYF. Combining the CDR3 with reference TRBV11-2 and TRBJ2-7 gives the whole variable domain EAGVAQSPRYKIIEKRQSVAFWCNPISGHATLYWYQQILGQGPKLLIQFQNNGVVDDSQLPKDRFSAERLKGVDSTLKIQPAKLEDSAVYLCASSPTSGSVYEQYFGPGTRLTVT.

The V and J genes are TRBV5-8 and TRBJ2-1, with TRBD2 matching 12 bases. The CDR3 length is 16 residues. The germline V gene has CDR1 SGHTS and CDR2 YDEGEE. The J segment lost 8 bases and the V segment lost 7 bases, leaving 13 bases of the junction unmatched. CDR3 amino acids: CASPKRKGLAGDEQFF. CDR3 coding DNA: TGTGCCAGCCCAAAAAGGAAGGGACTAGCGGGCGATGAGCAGTTCTTC.

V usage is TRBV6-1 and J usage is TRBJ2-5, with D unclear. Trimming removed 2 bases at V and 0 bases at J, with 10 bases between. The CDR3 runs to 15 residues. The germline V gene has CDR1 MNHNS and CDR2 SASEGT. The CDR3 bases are TGTGCCAGCAGTGAATCCTATATGTACCAAGAGACCCAGTACTTC. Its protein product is CASSESYMYQETQYF.

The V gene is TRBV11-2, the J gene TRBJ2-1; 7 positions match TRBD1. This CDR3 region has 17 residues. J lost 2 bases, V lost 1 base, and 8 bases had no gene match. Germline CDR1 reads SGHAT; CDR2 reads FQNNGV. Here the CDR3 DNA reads TGTGCCAGCAGCTTAGTTTTTCGGGACAGAACCTACAATGAGCAGTTCTTC. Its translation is CASSLVFRDRTYNEQFF. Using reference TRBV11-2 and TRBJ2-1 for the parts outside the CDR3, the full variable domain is EAGVAQSPRYKIIEKRQSVAFWCNPISGHATLYWYQQILGQGPKLLIQFQNNGVVDDSQLPKDRFSAERLKGVDSTLKIQPAKLEDSAVYLCASSLVFRDRTYNEQFFGPGTRLTVL.

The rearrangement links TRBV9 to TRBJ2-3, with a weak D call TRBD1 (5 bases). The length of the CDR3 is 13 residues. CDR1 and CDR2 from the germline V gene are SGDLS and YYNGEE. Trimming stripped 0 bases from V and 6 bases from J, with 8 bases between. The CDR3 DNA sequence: TGTGCCAGCAGCGTAGCAGGGTACGATACGCAGTATTTT. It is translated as CASSVAGYDTQYF.

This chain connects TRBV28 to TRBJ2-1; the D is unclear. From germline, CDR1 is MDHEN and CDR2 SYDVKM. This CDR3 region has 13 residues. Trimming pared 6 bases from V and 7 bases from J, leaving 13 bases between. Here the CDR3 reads CASSNQMANEQFF. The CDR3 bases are TGTGCCAGCAGCAACCAGATGGCTAATGAGCAGTTCTTC.

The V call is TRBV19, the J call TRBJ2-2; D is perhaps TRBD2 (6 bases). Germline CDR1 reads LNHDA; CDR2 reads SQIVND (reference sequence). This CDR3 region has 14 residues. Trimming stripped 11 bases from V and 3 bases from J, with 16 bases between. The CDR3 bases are TGTGCCGGTGGGCGGCGGGGAGACACCGGGGAGCTGTTTTTT. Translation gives CAGGRRGDTGELFF.

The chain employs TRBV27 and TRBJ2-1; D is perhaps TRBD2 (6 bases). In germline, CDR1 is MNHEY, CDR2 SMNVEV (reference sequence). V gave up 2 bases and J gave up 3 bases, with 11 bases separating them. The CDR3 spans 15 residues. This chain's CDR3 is CASSLLAGNYNEQFF. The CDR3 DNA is TGTGCCAGCAGTTTACTGGCGGGGAACTACAATGAGCAGTTCTTC.

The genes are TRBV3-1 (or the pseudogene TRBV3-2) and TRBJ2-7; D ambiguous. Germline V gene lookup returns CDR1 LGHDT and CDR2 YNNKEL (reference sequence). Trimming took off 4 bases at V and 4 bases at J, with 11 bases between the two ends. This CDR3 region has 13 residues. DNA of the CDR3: TGTGCCAGCAGCCGCGGCGGTGCATACGAGCAGTACTTC. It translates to CASSRGGAYEQYF.

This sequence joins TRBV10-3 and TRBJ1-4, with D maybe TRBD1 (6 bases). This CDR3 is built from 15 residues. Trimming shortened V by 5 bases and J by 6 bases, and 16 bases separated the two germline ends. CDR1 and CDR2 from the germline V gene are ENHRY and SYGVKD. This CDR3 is CAISPSGRGDEKLFF. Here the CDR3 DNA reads TGTGCCATCAGTCCATCGGGCAGGGGTGATGAAAAACTGTTTTTT.

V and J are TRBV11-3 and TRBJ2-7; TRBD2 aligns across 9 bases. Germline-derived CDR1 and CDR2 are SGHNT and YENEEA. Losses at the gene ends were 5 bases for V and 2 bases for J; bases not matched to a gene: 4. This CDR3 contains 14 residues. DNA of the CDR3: TGTGCCAGCAGCCCATCTAGCGGGGCCTACGAGCAGTACTTC. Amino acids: CASSPSSGAYEQYF.

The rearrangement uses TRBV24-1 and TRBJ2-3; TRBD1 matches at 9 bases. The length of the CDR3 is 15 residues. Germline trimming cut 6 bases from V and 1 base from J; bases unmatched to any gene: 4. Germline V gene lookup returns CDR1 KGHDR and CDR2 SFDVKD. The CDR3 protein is CATSKTGGGTDTQYF. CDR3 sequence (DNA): TGTGCCACCAGTAAAACAGGGGGCGGCACAGATACGCAGTATTTT.

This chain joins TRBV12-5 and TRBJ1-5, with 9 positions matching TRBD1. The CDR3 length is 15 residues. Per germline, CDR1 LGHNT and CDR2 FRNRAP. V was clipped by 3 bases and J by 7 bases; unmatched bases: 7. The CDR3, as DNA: TGTGCTAGTGGTTTCCGGGACAGGGAAATCCAGCCCCAGCATTTT. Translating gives CASGFRDREIQPQHF.

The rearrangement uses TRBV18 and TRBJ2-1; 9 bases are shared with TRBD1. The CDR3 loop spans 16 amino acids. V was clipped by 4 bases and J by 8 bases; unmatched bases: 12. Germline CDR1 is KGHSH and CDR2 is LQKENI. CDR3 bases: TGTGCCAGCTCACACCGGACAGGGGTAATGCTCGATGAGCAGTTCTTC. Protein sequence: CASSHRTGVMLDEQFF.

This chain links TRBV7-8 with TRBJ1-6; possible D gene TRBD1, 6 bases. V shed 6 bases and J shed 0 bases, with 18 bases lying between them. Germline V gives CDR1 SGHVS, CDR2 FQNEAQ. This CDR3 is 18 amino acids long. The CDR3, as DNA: TGTGCCAGCAGACTCATCGCAGGGGCGGGCTCCTATAATTCACCCCTCCACTTT. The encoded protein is CASRLIAGAGSYNSPLHF.

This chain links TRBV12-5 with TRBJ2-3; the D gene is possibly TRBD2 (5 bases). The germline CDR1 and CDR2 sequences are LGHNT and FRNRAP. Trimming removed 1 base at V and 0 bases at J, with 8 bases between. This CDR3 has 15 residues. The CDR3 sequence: CASGLEAVSTDTQYF. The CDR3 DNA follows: TGTGCTAGTGGTTTGGAAGCGGTGAGCACAGATACGCAGTATTTT.

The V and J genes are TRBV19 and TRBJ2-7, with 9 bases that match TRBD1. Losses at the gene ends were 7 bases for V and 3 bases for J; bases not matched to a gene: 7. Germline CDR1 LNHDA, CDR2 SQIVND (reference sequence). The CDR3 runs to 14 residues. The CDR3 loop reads CASNPGQGIYEQYF. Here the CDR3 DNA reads TGTGCCAGTAACCCGGGACAGGGTATCTACGAGCAGTACTTC.